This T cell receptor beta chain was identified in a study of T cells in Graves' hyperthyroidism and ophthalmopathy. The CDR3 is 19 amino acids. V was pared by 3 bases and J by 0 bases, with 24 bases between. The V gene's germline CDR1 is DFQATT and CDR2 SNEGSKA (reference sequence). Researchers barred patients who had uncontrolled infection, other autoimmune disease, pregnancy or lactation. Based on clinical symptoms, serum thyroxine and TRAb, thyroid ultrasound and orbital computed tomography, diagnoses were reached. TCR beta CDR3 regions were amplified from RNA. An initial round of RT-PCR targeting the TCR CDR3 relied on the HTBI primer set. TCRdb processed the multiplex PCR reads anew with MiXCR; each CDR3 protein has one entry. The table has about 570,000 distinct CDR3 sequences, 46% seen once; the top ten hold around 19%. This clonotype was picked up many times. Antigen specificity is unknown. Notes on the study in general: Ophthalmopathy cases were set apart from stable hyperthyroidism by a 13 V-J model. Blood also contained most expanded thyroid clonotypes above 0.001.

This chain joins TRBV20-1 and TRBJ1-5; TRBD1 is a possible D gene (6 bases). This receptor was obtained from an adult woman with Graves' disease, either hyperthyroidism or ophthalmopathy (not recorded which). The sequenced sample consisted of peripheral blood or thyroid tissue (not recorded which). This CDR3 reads CSASSWTMTGGFSNQPQHF. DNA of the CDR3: TGCAGTGCTAGTTCTTGGACAATGACAGGAGGTTTTAGCAATCAGCCCCAGCATTTT.